Presented here are 10 T cell receptor beta chains from one specimen sequenced in a study of blood T cell repertoires in COVID-19. The method was immunoSEQ multiplex PCR; TCRdb's version includes in-frame clones alone and lacks a portion of them. The profile shows around 41,000 clones, about 85% of them singletons. The specimen was peripheral blood. These receptors came from a human donor in a cohort sampled during active COVID-19.

CDR3 nucleotide sequence: TGCGCCAGCAGCCTAGCGATGGGTCTTCTCCACTACGAGCAGTACTTC. Protein: CASSLAMGLLHYEQYF. The chain has TRBV5-1 and TRBJ2-7; TRBD2 might be the D (6 bases). The V gene lost 4 bases and the J gene lost 3 bases, with 20 bases spanning the gap. The V gene's germline CDR1 is SGHRS and CDR2 YFSETQ. This CDR3 spans 16 amino acids.

The sample holds one count of this clone. The DNA of the CDR3 is TGTGCCACAACCTTGGGCGGGGGGCAAGAGACCCAGTACTTC. Its translation: CATTLGGGQETQYF. The chain couples TRBV10-3 to TRBJ2-5; 8 nucleotides align to TRBD2. V shed 10 bases, J shed 2 bases, and the junction held 9 bases outside the gene matches. Germline CDR1 and CDR2: ENHRY and SYGVKD. This CDR3 is 14 amino acids long.

The chain has TRBV9 and TRBJ2-2; 7 bases are shared with TRBD1. Per germline, CDR1 SGDLS and CDR2 YYNGEE. Trimming removed 3 bases from V and 3 bases from J; junction bases left unmatched: 11. CDR3 size: 17 residues. The CDR3 DNA follows: TGTGCCAGCAGCGCAACCGACAGGGTATTGTACACCGGGGAGCTGTTTTTT. It specifies CASSATDRVLYTGELFF.

V and J are TRBV6-1 and TRBJ2-5; D remains ambiguous. This CDR3 region has 15 residues. Germline values: CDR1 MNHNS, CDR2 SASEGT. The ends were cut back, 0 bases at V and 5 bases at J, with 13 bases in the middle. CDR3 bases: TGTGCCAGCAGTGAAGCGGCAGATCCGAGGGAGACCCAGTACTTC. Its protein product is CASSEAADPRETQYF.

Within the sample, this clone is large. V and J are TRBV7-2 and TRBJ2-5; possibly TRBD2 for D (6 bases). This CDR3 contains 15 residues. Germline V gives CDR1 SGHTA, CDR2 FQGNSA. Trimming cost V 0 bases and J 4 bases, with 12 bases left between them. CDR3 region: CASSLATRPRETQYF. For the CDR3, the DNA is TGTGCCAGCAGCTTAGCGACTAGGCCAAGAGAGACCCAGTACTTC.

The rearrangement uses TRBV5-1 and TRBJ1-6, with D possibly TRBD1 on 5 matching bases. V was cut by 4 bases and J by 9 bases, with 17 bases left in between. Germline CDR1 and CDR2: SGHRS and YFSETQ. This CDR3 region has 15 residues. The CDR3 loop is CASSPGLPRASPLHF. CDR3 bases: TGCGCCAGCAGCCCGGGACTGCCAAGGGCTTCACCCCTCCACTTT.

This clone showed up just a few times. V and J are TRBV5-4 and TRBJ2-7; 12 positions match TRBD2. Germline trimming cut 0 bases from V and 6 bases from J; bases unmatched to any gene: 4. CDR3 size: 15 residues. Germline loops: CDR1 SGHNT, CDR2 YYREEE (reference sequence). The CDR3 is CASSLASGGAREQYF. The CDR3 DNA follows: TGTGCCAGCAGCTTGGCTAGCGGGGGGGCACGCGAGCAGTACTTC.

The chain couples TRBV7-3 to TRBJ2-3, with a possible D match to TRBD1 (6 bases). V was shortened by 4 bases and J by 8 bases, with 16 bases between the two germline ends. Germline values: CDR1 SGHTA, CDR2 FQGTGA. CDR3 size: 14 residues. The CDR3 bases are TGTGCCAGCAGCTCAACGGGACAACAGGGTACGCAGTATTTT. This gives the protein CASSSTGQQGTQYF.

The chain has TRBV12-3 or TRBV12-4 and TRBJ2-1; TRBD2 is a possible D gene (6 bases). V was clipped by 7 bases and J by 4 bases, with 11 bases between them. This CDR3 has 13 residues. The CDR3 sequence is CASTAGWYNEQFF. CDR3 DNA sequence: TGTGCCAGCACGGCGGGGTGGTACAATGAGCAGTTCTTC.

CDR3 in DNA: TGTGCCAGCAGCCCGTGGGGGGGGCAGGACATGGATGGGTCGTACTTC. It encodes CASSPWGGQDMDGSYF. The chain employs TRBV11-2 and TRBJ2-7, with D perhaps matching TRBD2 (7 bases). The CDR3 spans 16 residues. Trimming removed 5 bases at V and 12 bases at J, with 29 bases between. The germline V gene encodes CDR1 SGHAT and CDR2 FQNNGV.